Included here is one TCR beta chain sequence, with context. Its antigen remains unidentified. This specimen comes from a study of blood T cells in healthy people across ages. Primed by a sample-barcoded 5' primer and a J-beta primer mix, a second PCR proceeded for 7 to 11 cycles. TCRdb recomputed calls from the 5' RACE reads with MiXCR, one row per CDR3 protein. The repertoire has 1.8 million or so distinct CDR3 sequences, around 40% of them found once; the top ten carry 23%. About 9.6 milliliters of peripheral blood were drawn from each donor into EDTA-treated tubes. Per sample, a minimum of 6 million PBMCs were isolated. Whole-study results and caveats: Long-lived donors exceeded aged donors in naive CD4+ cells and diversity. It was held that the diversity estimates obtained from one million T cells were underestimates.

Per the germline V gene, CDR1 is MNHNS and CDR2 is SASEGT. This CDR3 spans 17 amino acids. V was cut by 8 bases and J by 1 base, with 23 bases left in between. The sample consisted of blood. The sequence derives from a human donor in good health. The rearrangement uses TRBV6-1 and TRBJ2-5; D tentatively fits TRBD1 or TRBD2 (5 bases each). This CDR3 is CASRPEGAGTGQETQYF. In DNA form, the CDR3 reads TGTGCCAGCCGTCCGGAAGGGGCAGGGACGGGCCAAGAGACCCAGTACTTC.